The present entry profiles one T cell receptor beta chain with its context. This clone appeared once. The antigen it recognizes is unknown. Base qualities are not at hand, and no much larger clone is one base apart. The CDR3 sequence holds 15 residues, the cysteine and phenylalanine included. The DNA shown is the 45-base CDR3, in frame from base 1. CDR1 and CDR2, per the germline V gene (reference sequence), are GTSNPN and SVGIG. After removal of 4 bases from V and 5 bases from J, the junction retains 12 bases not matched to a gene. CD8 naive samples were CD45RO-negative cells positively selected for CCR7, giving a CD45RA+CCR7+ population that excluded TemRA cells. Donors were healthy HIV-negative adults with no recently reported acute infections or vaccinations. Every donor was a Caucasian adult residing in Nashville, Tennessee, USA. Blood was collected by leukapheresis, and PBMCs were isolated by Ficoll-Histopaque density gradient centrifugation and then cryopreserved in liquid nitrogen vapor phase. Analytical flow cytometry was used to check the purity and quantity of every magnetically sorted T cell population. Genomic DNA was isolated from every sorted fraction and measured by UV absorbance on a Nanodrop 2000c.

These data come from a study of shared clonotypes between healthy human individuals (dated by TCRdb to 2020 to 2021). For the wider study: A couple of women and a few men aged 18 to 49 years were included in the cohort. For each donor, CD4 naive and CD4 memory were each given three plates, CD8 naive was given two plates, and CD8 memory was given one plate. Blood TCR repertoires of about five healthy adults were deeply sequenced to estimate repertoire size and the extent of clonotype sharing between individuals. Different laboratories and diverse techniques were used to prepare libraries and sequence TCR repertoires, to increase sequencing depth and limit assay-specific biases. Each donor's leukapheresis produced roughly between about 0.9 and 9.5 billion PBMCs.

TCR CDR3 regions were amplified from genomic DNA by multiplex PCR using the deep immunoSEQ assay. Genomic DNA extracted from each cell subset was distributed evenly over all wells of several immunoSEQ 96-well plates, and each plate served as one replicate. Each replicate PCR for sorted subsets received approximately 200 ng genomic DNA, equal to tens of thousands of T cell genomes. Purified libraries were measured with a Qubit 3.0 fluorometer, size-checked on a Bioanalyzer 2100, and measured again with the KAPA Library Quantification kit. Each immunoSEQ 96-well plate was sequenced on its own single-read 150-cycle Illumina NextSeq 550 flow cell. As for the authors' bioinformatics: Because only junctional sequences without quality scores were contained in the immunoSEQ output, filtering matching that applied to full-length reads could not be performed. Sequences were annotated with PyIR, a Python wrapper for IgBLAST v1.9, using IMGT germline references to assign V/J genes and CDR3. Reads were filtered out if the reads had weak V/J assignments (E-value above 1e-6), no CDR3, stop codons, out-of-frame junctions, or ambiguous translated residues. V3J clonotypes were defined as sequences sharing an identical inferred V gene, J gene, and CDR3 amino acid sequence. The percentage overlap between two repertoires was calculated by dividing the number of shared unique clonotypes by the size of the smaller repertoire. Richness of each repertoire was evaluated using RTK rarefaction, the Chao1 estimator, and Recon v2.1 estimates of unobserved clonotypes. OLGA was used to compute generation probabilities for all TCRbeta clonotypes that the gDNA method yielded from a handful of donors. Here the immuneACCESS table is served through TCRdb, limited to in-frame sequences with V and J called. Missing clones are a known gap in these copies; in checked studies unresolved V genes cover under half, and the rest lacks a known reason. V, J and clone size reflect that table, while D and trimming were determined from the DNA. The sample records nearly 2 million clones, roughly 94% of which are singletons. The ten largest account for roughly 1.2% of the sample.

The full study reports these points: Because the study included a small number of donors, the genetic and exposure-history diversity represented was limited. When several donors were compared, the shared fraction of clonotypes was about 5.5% for naive CD4, less than 4% for naive CD8, 2.3% for memory CD4, and roughly 0.4% for memory CD8. Even with the large sequencing depth, rarefaction of the sorted-subset datasets indicated that sequencing was incomplete. Larger estimated clonotype richness was generally found for naive subsets than for memory subsets. Pairwise subsampling indicated that sequencing depth was expected to affect the degree of clonotype sharing among donors. Sampling was limited to blood, and TCR repertoires in tissue likely differ from TCR repertoires in blood. Compared with non-shared clonotypes, clonotypes shared by all four sorted-subset donors had higher generation probabilities.

The sequence derives from a man younger than 35 in good health. Sequenced material: naive CD8+ T cells sorted from blood. The cell subset or site label corresponds to: CD45RA+CCR7+. The sequence is built from TRBV30 and TRBJ2-3, and 7 bases in between align with TRBD2. DNA sequence: TGTGCCTGGACGGACATGGGGGGGGTCCTAGATACGCAGTATTTT. Its protein product is CAWTDMGGVLDTQYF. Reference TRBV30 and TRBJ2-3 proteins supply the regions before and after the CDR3; the full variable domain is: SQTIHQWPATLVQPVGSPLSLECTVEGTSNPNLYWYRQAAGRGLQLLFYSVGIGQISSEVPQNLSASRPQDRQFILSSKKLLLSDSGFYLCAWTDMGGVLDTQYFGPGTRLTVL.